This TCR beta chain was profiled in a study of regulatory T cells in long-lasting Graves disease. This clonotype was counted many times. Germline lookup yields CDR1 LGHDT and CDR2 YNNKEL (reference sequence). This CDR3 has 12 residues. V trimming: 8 bases; J trimming: 2 bases; junction bases outside the gene matches: 3. Time point given: newly diagnosed GD, antithyroid drugs for less than 3 months. The authors made the TCR library using RNA they extracted from PBMCs. In Xi'an, China, an endocrinology department was the source of patients. EDTA tubes received about 8.2 milliliters of drawn peripheral blood. Through Arm-PCR of CDR3 regions and iRepertoire HTBI primers, TCR beta libraries were built. Each CDR3 protein gets one entry after TCRdb re-called the multiplex PCR reads with MiXCR. The sample consists of roughly 500,000 distinct CDR3 sequences, roughly 13% of them appearing once. The sample was also linked to a second study, of T cells in Graves' hyperthyroidism and ophthalmopathy. From that study: Diagnoses were made from clinical symptoms, serum measures (thyroxine and TRAb), thyroid ultrasound and orbital computed tomography.

Specimen: peripheral blood mononuclear cells (PBMCs), collected at new diagnosis, from a patient treated with antithyroid drugs. This TCR was sampled from a young man with Graves disease. The V gene is TRBV3-1, the J gene TRBJ2-7, with 7 bases that match TRBD2. The CDR3 loop is CASGRAPYEQYF. For the CDR3, the DNA is TGTGCCAGCGGGAGGGCCCCCTACGAGCAGTACTTC.